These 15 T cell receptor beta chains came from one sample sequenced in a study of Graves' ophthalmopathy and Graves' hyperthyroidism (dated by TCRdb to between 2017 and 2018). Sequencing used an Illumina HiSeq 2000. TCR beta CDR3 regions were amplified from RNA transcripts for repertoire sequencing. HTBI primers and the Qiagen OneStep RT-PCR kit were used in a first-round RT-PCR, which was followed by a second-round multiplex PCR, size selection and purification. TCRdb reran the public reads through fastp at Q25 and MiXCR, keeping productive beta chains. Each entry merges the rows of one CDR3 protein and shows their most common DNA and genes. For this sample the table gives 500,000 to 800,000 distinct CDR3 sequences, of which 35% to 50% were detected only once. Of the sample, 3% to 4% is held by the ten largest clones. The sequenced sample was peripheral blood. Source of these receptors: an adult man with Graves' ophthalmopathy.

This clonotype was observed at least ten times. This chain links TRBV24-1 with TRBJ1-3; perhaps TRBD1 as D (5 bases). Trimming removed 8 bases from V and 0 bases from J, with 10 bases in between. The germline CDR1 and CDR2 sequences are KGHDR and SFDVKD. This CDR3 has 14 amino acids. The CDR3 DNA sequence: TGTGCCACCATGTCAGGGAACTCTGGAAACACCATATATTTT. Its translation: CATMSGNSGNTIYF.

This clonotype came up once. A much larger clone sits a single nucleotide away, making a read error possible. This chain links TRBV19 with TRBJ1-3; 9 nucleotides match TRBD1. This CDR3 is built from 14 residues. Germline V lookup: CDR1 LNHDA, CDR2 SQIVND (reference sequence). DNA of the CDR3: TGTGCCACTCAAGGACAGGGGAATGGAAGCACCATATATTTT. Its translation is CATQGQGNGSTIYF.

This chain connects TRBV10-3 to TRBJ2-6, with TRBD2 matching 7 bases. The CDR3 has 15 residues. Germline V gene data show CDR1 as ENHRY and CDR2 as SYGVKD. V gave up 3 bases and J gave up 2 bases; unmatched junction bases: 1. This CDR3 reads CAISDGGAGANVLTF. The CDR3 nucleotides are TGTGCCATCAGTGATGGGGGGGCTGGGGCCAACGTCCTGACTTTC.

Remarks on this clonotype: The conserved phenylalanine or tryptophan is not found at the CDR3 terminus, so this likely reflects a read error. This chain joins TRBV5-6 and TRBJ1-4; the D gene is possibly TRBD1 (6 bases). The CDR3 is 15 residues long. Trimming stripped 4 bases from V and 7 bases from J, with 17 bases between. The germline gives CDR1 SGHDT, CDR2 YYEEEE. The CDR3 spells CASSGTGGSGEKLFL. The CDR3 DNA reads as TGTGCCAGCAGCGGTACGGGGGGCAGTGGTGAAAAACTGTTTCTT.

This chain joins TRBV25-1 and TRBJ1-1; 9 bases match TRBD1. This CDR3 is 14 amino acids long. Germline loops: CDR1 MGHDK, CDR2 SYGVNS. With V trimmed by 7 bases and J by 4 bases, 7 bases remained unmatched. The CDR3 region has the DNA TGTGCCAGCACCCTGGAGGACAGGGGCACTGAAGCTTTCTTT. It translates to CASTLEDRGTEAFF.

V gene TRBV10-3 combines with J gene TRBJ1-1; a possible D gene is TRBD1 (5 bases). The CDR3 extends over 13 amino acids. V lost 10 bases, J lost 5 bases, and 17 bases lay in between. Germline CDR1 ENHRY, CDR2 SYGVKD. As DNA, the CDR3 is TGTGCCAGCTCAACAACCAGGGTTACTGAAGCTTTCTTT. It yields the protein CASSTTRVTEAFF.

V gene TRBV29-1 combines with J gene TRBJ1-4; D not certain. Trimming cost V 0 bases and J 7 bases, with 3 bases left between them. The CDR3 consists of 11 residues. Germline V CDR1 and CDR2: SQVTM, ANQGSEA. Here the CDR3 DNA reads TGCAGCGTTGAAGAGGGTGAAAAACTGTTTTTT. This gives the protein CSVEEGEKLFF.

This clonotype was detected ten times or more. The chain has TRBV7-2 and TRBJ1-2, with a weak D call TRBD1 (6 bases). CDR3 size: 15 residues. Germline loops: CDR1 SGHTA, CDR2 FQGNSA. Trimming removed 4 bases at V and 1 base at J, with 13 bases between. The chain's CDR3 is CASSSNPGDNYGYTF. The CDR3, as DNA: TGTGCCAGCAGCTCTAATCCAGGGGATAACTATGGCTACACCTTC.

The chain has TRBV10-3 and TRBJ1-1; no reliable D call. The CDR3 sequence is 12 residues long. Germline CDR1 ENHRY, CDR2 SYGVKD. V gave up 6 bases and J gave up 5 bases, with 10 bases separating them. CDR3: CAIRKAGTEAFF. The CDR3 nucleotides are TGTGCCATCAGGAAGGCGGGTACTGAAGCTTTCTTT.

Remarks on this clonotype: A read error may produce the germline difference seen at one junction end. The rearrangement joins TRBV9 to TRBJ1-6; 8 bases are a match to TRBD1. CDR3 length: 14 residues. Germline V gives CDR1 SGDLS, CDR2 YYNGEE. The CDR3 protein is CTSTPGQGNSPLHF. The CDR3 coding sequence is TGTACCAGCACCCCCGGACAGGGAAATTCACCCCTCCACTTT.

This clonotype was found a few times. DNA for the CDR3: TGTGCCAGCAGTTACGGGGGGACGGGAGAGCAGTACTTC. This sequence encodes CASSYGGTGEQYF. The rearrangement uses TRBV6-5 and TRBJ2-7; D is perhaps TRBD2 (6 bases). Looked up from germline, CDR1 is MNHEY and CDR2 is SVGAGI. Trimming stripped 2 bases from V and 7 bases from J, with 12 bases between. The CDR3 sequence is 13 residues long.

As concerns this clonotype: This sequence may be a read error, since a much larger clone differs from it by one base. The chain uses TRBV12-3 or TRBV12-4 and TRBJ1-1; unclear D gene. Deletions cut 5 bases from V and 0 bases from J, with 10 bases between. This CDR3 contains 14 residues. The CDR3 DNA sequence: TGTGCCAGCAGTATCCTCCTGATGAACACTGAAGCTTTCTTT. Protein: CASSILLMNTEAFF.

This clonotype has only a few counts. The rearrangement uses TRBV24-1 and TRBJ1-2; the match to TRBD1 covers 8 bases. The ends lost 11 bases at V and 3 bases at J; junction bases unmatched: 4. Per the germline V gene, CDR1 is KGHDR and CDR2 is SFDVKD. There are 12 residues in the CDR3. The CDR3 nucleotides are TGTGCCAGTCCGGGACAGGACTATGGCTACACCTTC. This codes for CASPGQDYGYTF.

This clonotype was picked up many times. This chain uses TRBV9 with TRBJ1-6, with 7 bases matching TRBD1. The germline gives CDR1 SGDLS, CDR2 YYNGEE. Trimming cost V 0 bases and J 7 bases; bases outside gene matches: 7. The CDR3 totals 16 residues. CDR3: CASSVAGGRTNSPLHF. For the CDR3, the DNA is TGTGCCAGCAGCGTAGCAGGGGGACGGACAAATTCACCCCTCCACTTT.

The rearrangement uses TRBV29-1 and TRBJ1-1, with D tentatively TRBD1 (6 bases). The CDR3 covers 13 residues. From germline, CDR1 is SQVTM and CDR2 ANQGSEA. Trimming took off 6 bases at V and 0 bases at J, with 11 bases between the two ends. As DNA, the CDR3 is TGCAGCGTAGAGCCAGGGGTGAACACTGAAGCTTTCTTT. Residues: CSVEPGVNTEAFF. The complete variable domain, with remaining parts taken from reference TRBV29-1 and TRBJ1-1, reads SAVISQKPSRDICQRGTSLTIQCQVDSQVTMMFWYRQQPGQSLTLIATANQGSEATYESGFVIDKFPISRPNLTFSTLTVSNMSPEDSSIYLCSVEPGVNTEAFFGQGTRLTVV.